The next 18 T cell receptor beta chains were all read from a single sample in a study of T cells in Graves' hyperthyroidism and ophthalmopathy. It was RNA transcripts that yielded the amplified TCR beta CDR3 regions. HTBI primers were the set used in a first-round RT-PCR of the TCR CDR3. In TCRdb, the multiplex PCR reads were re-called with MiXCR into one record per CDR3 protein. The sample yields over 500,000 distinct CDR3 sequences, approximately 49% seen once. The sequenced material came from peripheral blood or thyroid tissue (not recorded which). The receptors shown here come from an adult woman with Graves' disease, either hyperthyroidism or ophthalmopathy (not recorded which).

This clonotype occurred many times. The chain uses TRBV29-1 and TRBJ1-2; D is undetermined. The V end was cut by 5 bases, the J end by 4 bases, with 11 bases between. CDR1 is SQVTM and CDR2 is ANQGSEA in the germline V gene. The CDR3 totals 12 residues. The CDR3 DNA follows: TGCAGCGTTTTAGACCGGTCCTATGGCTACACCTTC. Translated: CSVLDRSYGYTF. The variable domain in full, with the rest retrieved from reference TRBV29-1 and TRBJ1-2, is SAVISQKPSRDICQRGTSLTIQCQVDSQVTMMFWYRQQPGQSLTLIATANQGSEATYESGFVIDKFPISRPNLTFSTLTVSNMSPEDSSIYLCSVLDRSYGYTFGSGTRLTVV.

The V and J genes are TRBV4-1 and TRBJ2-7, with 7 bases matching TRBD1. CDR3 length equals 11 residues. Germline assignment: CDR1 MGHRA and CDR2 YSYEKL. V dropped 1 base and J dropped 12; count of bases not matched to a gene: 3. DNA of the CDR3: TGCGCCAGCAGCCAAGGGGACAGTTGGTACTTC. Protein sequence: CASSQGDSWYF.

In this sample, this clonotype turned up many times. The J gene is TRBJ1-1, the V gene TRBV9, with a possible D match to TRBD1 (6 bases). V was cut by 2 bases and J by 5 bases, with 10 bases left in between. This CDR3 contains 13 residues. Germline-derived CDR1 and CDR2 are SGDLS and YYNGEE. The CDR3 loop reads CASSVGQFTEAFF. CDR3 bases: TGTGCCAGCAGCGTCGGACAGTTTACTGAAGCTTTCTTT. Using reference TRBV9 and TRBJ1-1 for the parts outside the CDR3, the full variable domain is DSGVTQTPKHLITATGQRVTLRCSPRSGDLSVYWYQQSLDQGLQFLIQYYNGEERAKGNILERFSAQQFPDLHSELNLSSLELGDSALYFCASSVGQFTEAFFGQGTRLTVV.

V and J are TRBV5-6 and TRBJ1-2; D possibly corresponds to TRBD1 (5 bases). Trimming stripped 1 base from V and 1 base from J, with 8 bases between. CDR3 length: 14 amino acids. CDR1 is SGHDT, CDR2 YYEEEE, per germline. The CDR3 DNA is TGTGCCAGCAGCTTGTTGGGGGATAACTATGGCTACACCTTC. Protein product: CASSLLGDNYGYTF. The full variable domain, completed using reference TRBV5-6 and TRBJ1-2, is DAGVTQSPTHLIKTRGQQVTLRCSPKSGHDTVSWYQQALGQGPQFIFQYYEEEERQRGNFPDRFSGHQFPNYSSELNVNALLLGDSALYLCASSLLGDNYGYTFGSGTRLTVV.

This sequence joins TRBV7-9 and TRBJ2-5; 7 bases match TRBD1. The germline gives CDR1 SEHNR, CDR2 FQNEAQ (reference sequence). J was trimmed by 1 base and V by 5 bases; bases with no gene match: 7. CDR3 length equals 15 residues. The CDR3 DNA reads as TGTGCCAGCAGCGTCCGGGGACAGACCCAAGAGACCCAGTACTTC. Encoded protein: CASSVRGQTQETQYF.

V usage is TRBV20-1 and J usage is TRBJ2-5, with TRBD2 matching over 7 bases. The trim removed 0 bases at V and 9 bases at J, leaving 19 bases unmatched. Per the germline V gene, CDR1 is DFQATT and CDR2 is SNEGSKA (reference sequence). This CDR3 has 17 residues. The CDR3 DNA reads TGCAGTGCTAGAGATCGGGGGAGGGTAGCCGATCGCGGACCCCAGTACTTC. Its translation is CSARDRGRVADRGPQYF.

This clonotype was counted many times. The chain recombines TRBV20-1 with TRBJ1-1, with 7 bases identical to TRBD1. The CDR3 spans 14 residues. Trimming at V came to 0 bases and at J to 4 bases, leaving 5 bases not matched to a gene. Germline V gene lookup returns CDR1 DFQATT and CDR2 SNEGSKA (reference sequence). The CDR3 is CSARDLSGGTEAFF. Here the CDR3 DNA reads TGCAGTGCTAGAGATCTGTCAGGGGGCACTGAAGCTTTCTTT.

In this sample, this clonotype turned up many times. This chain joins TRBV2 and TRBJ1-4; D unresolved. CDR3 length equals 15 residues. From germline, CDR1 is SNHLY and CDR2 FYNNEI. V was trimmed by 3 bases and J by 3 bases, leaving 11 bases between them. The DNA of the CDR3 is TGTGCCAGCAGTGATGGTAGAACAGCTAATGAAAAACTGTTTTTT. The encoded protein is CASSDGRTANEKLFF.

This chain uses TRBV7-2 with TRBJ1-3; D unresolved. The ends were cut back, 6 bases at V and 8 bases at J, with 11 bases in the middle. The CDR3 is made up of 12 amino acids. The germline V gene encodes CDR1 SGHTA and CDR2 FQGNSA. CDR3 coding DNA: TGTGCCAGCAGAATAGGGTGGCACACCATATATTTT. Translating gives CASRIGWHTIYF.

CDR3 DNA sequence: TGCAGCGTTGATGGCGGGGATTCCGAGACCCAGTACTTC. Residues: CSVDGGDSETQYF. The chain couples TRBV29-1 to TRBJ2-5; D possibly corresponds to TRBD2 (6 bases). Trimming removed 3 bases from V and 5 bases from J, with 13 bases in between. Germline values: CDR1 SQVTM, CDR2 ANQGSEA. This CDR3 has 13 amino acids. Full variable domain (missing parts from reference TRBV29-1 and TRBJ2-5): SAVISQKPSRDICQRGTSLTIQCQVDSQVTMMFWYRQQPGQSLTLIATANQGSEATYESGFVIDKFPISRPNLTFSTLTVSNMSPEDSSIYLCSVDGGDSETQYFGPGTRLLVL.

The CDR3 coding sequence is TGTGCCAGCAGGTTATCTGGGCAGGGGATGGCTTTCTTT. Its translation is CASRLSGQGMAFF. V and J are TRBV6-5 and TRBJ1-1; D perhaps matches TRBD1 (6 bases). The CDR3 totals 13 residues. Trimming took 6 bases from V and 11 from J, leaving 19 bases between them. CDR1 and CDR2 from the germline V gene are MNHEY and SVGAGI.

DNA of the CDR3: TGTGCCAGCAGCCGGACCCCGTGGGCCGAGCAGTACTTC. Amino acid sequence: CASSRTPWAEQYF. The gene calls are TRBV9 and TRBJ2-7; D unclear. This CDR3 has 13 residues. CDR1 is SGDLS and CDR2 is YYNGEE in the germline V gene. V was pared by 4 bases and J by 6 bases, with 14 bases between.

At least ten counts were recorded for this clonotype. The chain uses TRBV7-8 and TRBJ1-5, with D unclear. The V end was cut by 4 bases, the J end by 3 bases, with 7 bases between. This CDR3 spans 13 amino acids. Germline V gene data show CDR1 as SGHVS and CDR2 as FQNEAQ. Here the CDR3 DNA reads TGTGCCAGCAGCTCAAGCCCCAATCAGCCCCAGCATTTT. Protein: CASSSSPNQPQHF.

This clonotype was recorded many times. The rearrangement joins TRBV7-2 to TRBJ2-2; 7 bases fit TRBD2. Per germline, CDR1 SGHTA and CDR2 FQGNSA. After removal of 6 bases from V and 7 bases from J, the junction contained 8 bases not matched to a gene. The CDR3 extends over 14 amino acids. The CDR3 region has the DNA TGTGCCAGCAGGAAGGTTGGGGGGGACGGGGAGCTGTTTTTT. Its protein product is CASRKVGGDGELFF.

This clonotype was seen many times. The DNA is left out, because the CDR3 cannot be placed on it with certainty; the CDR3 is given as TCRdb lists it. The chain joins TRBV9 to TRBJ1-2; the table calls TRBD1, which could not be checked here. Germline values: CDR1 SGDLS, CDR2 YYNGEE. 14 amino acids form the CDR3, both terminal residues included. The CDR3 is CASSVDLVGQGNTF.

This clonotype has a count of ten or more. The chain carries TRBV6-1 and TRBJ2-5, with TRBD1 as a possible D gene (6 bases). The CDR3 contains 16 residues. Trimming took 2 bases from V and 1 from J, leaving 14 bases between them. CDR1 is MNHNS and CDR2 is SASEGT in the germline V gene. The CDR3 DNA reads TGTGCCAGCAGTGAACAACGGACAGCCGGCCAAGAGACCCAGTACTTC. Protein product: CASSEQRTAGQETQYF.

This rearrangement joins TRBV2 to TRBJ2-3; 14 bases fit TRBD2. The CDR3 length is 15 residues. Trimming at V came to 8 bases and at J to 1 base, leaving 2 bases not matched to a gene. The germline gives CDR1 SNHLY, CDR2 FYNNEI. The CDR3 is CASGTSGSGTDTQYF. The DNA for the CDR3 is TGTGCCAGCGGGACTAGCGGGAGTGGCACAGATACGCAGTATTTT.

V and J are TRBV4-2 and TRBJ2-7; D is tentatively TRBD1 or TRBD2 (5 bases each). This CDR3 spans 14 amino acids. V was clipped by 5 bases and J by 6 bases, with 17 bases between them. The germline V gene encodes CDR1 LGHNA and CDR2 YNFKEQ. CDR3 bases: TGTGCCAGCAGCATCCCCGGGGCGACGGTCGAGCAGTACTTC. Translating it yields CASSIPGATVEQYF.